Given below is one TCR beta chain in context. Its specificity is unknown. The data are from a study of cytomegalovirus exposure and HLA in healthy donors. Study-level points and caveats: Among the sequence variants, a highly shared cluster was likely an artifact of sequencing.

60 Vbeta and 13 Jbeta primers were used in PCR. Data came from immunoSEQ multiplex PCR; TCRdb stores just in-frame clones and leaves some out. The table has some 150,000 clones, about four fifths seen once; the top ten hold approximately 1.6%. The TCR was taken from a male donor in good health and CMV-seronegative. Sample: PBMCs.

CDR3 protein: CASSEALRVPTF. The CDR3 bases are TGTGCCAGCAGTGAAGCGCTCCGGGTACCCACCTTC. The J gene is TRBJ1-2, the V gene TRBV6-1; D remains ambiguous. Germline V gene sequence: CDR1 MNHNS, CDR2 SASEGT. The germline V and J ends were trimmed by 0 bases and 13 bases, with 12 bases remaining between them. This CDR3 comprises 12 residues.